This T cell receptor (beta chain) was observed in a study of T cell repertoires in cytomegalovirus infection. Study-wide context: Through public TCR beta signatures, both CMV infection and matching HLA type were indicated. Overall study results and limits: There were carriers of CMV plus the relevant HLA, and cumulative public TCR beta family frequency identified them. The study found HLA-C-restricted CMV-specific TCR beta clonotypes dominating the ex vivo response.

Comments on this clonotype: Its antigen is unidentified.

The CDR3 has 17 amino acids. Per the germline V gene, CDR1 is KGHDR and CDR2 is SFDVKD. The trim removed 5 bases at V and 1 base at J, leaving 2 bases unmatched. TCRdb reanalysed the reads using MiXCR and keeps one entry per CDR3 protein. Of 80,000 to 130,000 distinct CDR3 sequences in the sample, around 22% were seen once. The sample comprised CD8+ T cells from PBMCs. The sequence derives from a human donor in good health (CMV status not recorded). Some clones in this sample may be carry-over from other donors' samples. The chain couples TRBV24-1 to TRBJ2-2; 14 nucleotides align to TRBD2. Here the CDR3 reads CATSGTSGGQNTGELFF. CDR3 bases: TGTGCCACCAGTGGGACTAGCGGGGGGCAGAACACCGGGGAGCTGTTTTTT.